Reported below is one T cell receptor beta chain. No antigen is known for it. It was the approximately 130-subject validation cohort, separate from the roughly 700-subject first cohort, to which the donors belonged. This entry comes from a study of cytomegalovirus exposure and HLA in healthy donors. Points from the study as a whole: Subsequent analysis showed first-cohort TCR clusters tending to co-occur in approximately 120 validation repertoires. Cytomegalovirus-associated status was assigned to 164 TCR beta chains. Rare sequences made up most TCRs, while some public TCRs were found in many donors.

CDR3 size: 18 residues. Germline CDR1 is SQVTM and CDR2 is ANQGSEA. J was trimmed by 2 bases and V by 4 bases; bases with no gene match: 12. TCRdb's table, derived via immunoSEQ multiplex PCR, lists solely in-frame clones and lacks some. The table has under 200,000 clones, about 90% seen once. The receptor was isolated from a woman aged 18-30 years in good health and CMV-seropositive. The sequencing input was PBMCs. The chain combines TRBV29-1 with TRBJ2-3; TRBD2 agrees at 13 bases. CDR3 sequence reads: CSVAGLAGENPITDTQYF. The CDR3 bases are TGCAGCGTTGCAGGACTAGCGGGGGAGAACCCAATCACAGATACGCAGTATTTT.